The 18 T cell receptor beta chains in this list originate from one sample, sequenced in a study of cytomegalovirus exposure and HLA in healthy donors. PCR amplification relied on 60 Vbeta primers (plus 13 Jbeta primers). Here immunoSEQ multiplex PCR was the method, and the copy in TCRdb shows in-frame clones only, minus some. This sample has around 85,000 clones; 80% occur once, and the top ten carry around a quarter. The sequencing input was PBMCs. All receptors derive from a woman aged 45-60 years in good health and CMV-seropositive.

The rearrangement joins TRBV7-2 to TRBJ2-1; TRBD2 aligns across 7 bases. CDR3 length: 17 residues. Trimming took 2 bases from V and 1 from J; bases not matched to a gene: 8. Germline loops: CDR1 SGHTA, CDR2 FQGNSA. The CDR3 DNA is TGTGCCAGCAGCTTAAGGACCGGGACTATGTCCTACAATGAGCAGTTCTTC. It translates to CASSLRTGTMSYNEQFF.

The chain carries TRBV18 and TRBJ2-7, with unresolved D. Germline assignment: CDR1 KGHSH and CDR2 LQKENI. V shed 2 bases and J shed 6 bases, with 20 bases lying between them. The CDR3 spans 16 residues. As DNA, the CDR3 is TGTGCCAGCTCACCAGGCCACACATTGAGACGGAGCGAGCAGTACGTC. Its translation: CASSPGHTLRRSEQYV.

The J gene is TRBJ1-1, the V gene TRBV13; 7 bases agree with TRBD1. V was pared by 5 bases and J by 3 bases, with 6 bases of the junction left unmatched. From germline, CDR1 is PRHDT and CDR2 FYEKMQ (reference sequence). This CDR3 comprises 14 residues. The CDR3 here is CASSLRGRDTEAFF. CDR3 DNA: TGTGCCAGCAGCCTTAGGGGGCGTGACACTGAAGCTTTCTTT.

This clone appeared a single time. The chain couples TRBV28 to TRBJ2-1, with 7 bases aligning to TRBD1. This CDR3 contains 14 residues. V shed 5 bases and J 0 bases; nucleotides not matched to a gene: 1. Germline V lookup: CDR1 MDHEN, CDR2 SYDVKM. The CDR3 DNA is TGTGCCAGCAGTCCAGGGGGCTCCTACAATGAGCAGTTCTTC. As protein: CASSPGGSYNEQFF.

The J gene is TRBJ2-3, the V gene TRBV30; 7 bases match TRBD2. V lost 5 bases, J lost 6 bases, and 8 bases stayed unmatched. Germline V CDR1 and CDR2: GTSNPN, SVGIG (reference sequence). This CDR3 has 13 residues. CDR3: CAWARREFDTQYF. In DNA, the CDR3 is TGTGCCTGGGCCAGGCGGGAGTTTGATACGCAGTATTTT.

This clone occurred once. The V gene is TRBV9, the J gene TRBJ2-3, with TRBD2 identical over 9 bases. The CDR3 spans 15 residues. Trimming cost V 1 base and J 2 bases; bases outside gene matches: 2. Germline CDR1 and CDR2: SGDLS and YYNGEE. The CDR3 loop is CASSVTSGYTDTQYF. CDR3 nucleotides: TGTGCCAGCAGCGTAACTAGCGGGTACACAGATACGCAGTATTTT.

J is TRBJ2-5 and V is TRBV19; TRBD2 matches at 13 bases. Trimming cost V 4 bases and J 4 bases; bases outside gene matches: 9. The germline CDR1 and CDR2 sequences are LNHDA and SQIVND (reference sequence). The CDR3 extends over 17 amino acids. DNA for the CDR3: TGTGCCAGTAGTAAGAGTGGACTAGCGGGAGTGTCAGAGACCCAGTACTTC. As protein: CASSKSGLAGVSETQYF.

This chain links TRBV7-3 with TRBJ2-3; D is possibly TRBD1 (5 bases). The CDR3 is 15 amino acids. V lost 2 bases and J lost 6, with 15 bases in between. Germline CDR1 SGHTA, CDR2 FQGTGA. The CDR3 loop is CASSLGGRVGDTQYF. CDR3 DNA sequence: TGTGCCAGCAGCTTAGGTGGCAGGGTAGGCGATACGCAGTATTTT.

This sequence joins TRBV27 and TRBJ1-4; 7 nucleotides agree with TRBD1. The CDR3 is 12 residues long. From germline, CDR1 is MNHEY and CDR2 SMNVEV (reference sequence). Unmatched junction bases numbered 6, after V lost 9 bases and J lost 8 bases. CDR3 loop: CASARQGEKLFF. The CDR3 region has the DNA TGTGCCAGTGCCCGACAGGGAGAAAAACTGTTTTTT.

The V call is TRBV18, the J call TRBJ1-5, with D perhaps matching TRBD1 (5 bases). Germline CDR1 and CDR2: KGHSH and LQKENI. The ends were cut back, 3 bases at V and 4 bases at J, with 7 bases in the middle. The CDR3 is 13 amino acids. As DNA, the CDR3 is TGTGCCAGCTCACCTGACAGTAATCAGCCCCAGCATTTT. Translating it yields CASSPDSNQPQHF.

The chain uses TRBV6-1 and TRBJ1-5; the D gene is possibly TRBD1 (5 bases). This CDR3 has 15 amino acids. Germline CDR1 is MNHNS and CDR2 is SASEGT. V was clipped by 5 bases and J by 2 bases, with 13 bases between them. The CDR3 bases are TGTGCCAGCAGTTTGGCCCGGGGGGGCAATCAGCCCCAGCATTTT. It codes for CASSLARGGNQPQHF.

The chain carries TRBV18 and TRBJ2-7, with 7 bases fitting TRBD1. The CDR3 is made up of 15 amino acids. Germline V gene data show CDR1 as KGHSH and CDR2 as LQKENI. Unmatched junction bases numbered 11, after V lost 6 bases and J lost 3 bases. CDR3 DNA sequence: TGTGCCAGCTCGCCCACGGGACAGTCAGGCTACGAGCAGTACTTC. It specifies CASSPTGQSGYEQYF.

The chain couples TRBV7-3 to TRBJ1-1; weak D call: TRBD1 (6 bases). Germline lookup yields CDR1 SGHTA and CDR2 FQGTGA. V was pared by 6 bases and J by 1 base, with 9 bases between. The CDR3 length is 13 residues. The CDR3, as DNA: TGTGCCAGCAGATTACAGGGGAACACTGAAGCTTTCTTT. The encoded protein is CASRLQGNTEAFF.

The chain couples TRBV4-1 to TRBJ2-3, with D maybe TRBD2 (6 bases). Germline V lookup: CDR1 MGHRA, CDR2 YSYEKL. With 0 bases removed from V and 14 bases from J, the gap between germline ends came to 18 bases. The CDR3 loop spans 14 amino acids. The CDR3 sequence: CASSQEGASALRYF. CDR3 DNA: TGCGCCAGCAGCCAAGAAGGGGCTAGCGCCCTGCGGTATTTT.

The J gene is TRBJ1-3, the V gene TRBV2; TRBD1 aligns across 7 bases. Germline trimming cut 6 bases from V and 4 bases from J; bases unmatched to any gene: 9. Germline V CDR1 and CDR2: SNHLY, FYNNEI. This CDR3 has 15 amino acids. This CDR3 is CASRAGTAAGNTIYF. The CDR3 DNA sequence: TGTGCCAGCAGGGCCGGGACAGCCGCGGGAAACACCATATATTTT.

This chain joins TRBV6-5 and TRBJ2-5; D gene unclear. Trimming took 0 bases from V and 2 from J, leaving 13 bases between them. The CDR3 consists of 16 residues. Germline-derived CDR1 and CDR2 are MNHEY and SVGAGI. The CDR3 nucleotides read TGTGCCAGCAGTTACTCGAGTCGGAGTAGGCAAGAGACCCAGTACTTC. Translated, it gives CASSYSSRSRQETQYF.

The chain has TRBV7-9 and TRBJ2-7, with 11 bases identical to TRBD1. The CDR3 length is 16 residues. Germline CDR1 and CDR2: SEHNR and FQNEAQ (reference sequence). V lost 5 bases, J lost 5 bases, and 11 bases stayed unmatched. This CDR3 reads CASSRRTGGIFDEQYF. The CDR3 DNA reads as TGTGCCAGCAGCCGGAGGACAGGGGGCATCTTCGACGAGCAGTACTTC.

J is TRBJ1-5 and V is TRBV6-5; unclear D gene. V was cut by 6 bases and J by 6 bases, with 12 bases left in between. The CDR3 spans 13 residues. Germline CDR1 reads MNHEY; CDR2 reads SVGAGI. The CDR3: CASSPGVGQPQHF. CDR3 in DNA: TGTGCCAGCAGCCCCGGTGTCGGTCAGCCCCAGCATTTT.